The 14 T cell receptor beta chains given below trace back to one sample, sequenced in a study of cytomegalovirus exposure and HLA in healthy donors. PCR was performed using 60 Vbeta and 13 Jbeta primers. The assay was immunoSEQ multiplex PCR, and TCRdb's table has in-frame clones only and misses some. The data show some 160,000 clones, with 73% seen just once and about 5% held by the top ten. The specimen was PBMCs. The receptors originated from a woman under 30 in good health and CMV-seropositive.

The rearrangement joins TRBV2 to TRBJ2-5, with 11 bases matching TRBD1. Germline CDR1 SNHLY, CDR2 FYNNEI. Losses at the gene ends were 6 bases for V and 5 bases for J; bases not matched to a gene: 5. This CDR3 is 14 amino acids long. Written as DNA, the CDR3 is TGTGCCAGCAGAAGGACAGGGGGCGGGGAGACCCAGTACTTC. Its translation: CASRRTGGGETQYF.

The chain recombines TRBV5-1 with TRBJ1-6, with 7 bases aligning to TRBD1. V dropped 0 bases and J dropped 7; count of bases not matched to a gene: 1. Germline V lookup: CDR1 SGHRS, CDR2 YFSETQ. The CDR3 sequence is 14 residues long. In nucleotides, the CDR3 is TGCGCCAGCAGCTTGGAGGGGGCAAATTCACCCCTCCACTTT. As protein: CASSLEGANSPLHF.

The chain combines TRBV9 with TRBJ2-5; 10 bases map to TRBD2. CDR3 length equals 16 residues. The trim removed 0 bases at V and 6 bases at J, leaving 8 bases unmatched. Looked up from germline, CDR1 is SGDLS and CDR2 is YYNGEE. The CDR3 DNA follows: TGTGCCAGCAGCGTAGGAGGGAGCGGGGGGGCCCAGACCCAGTACTTC. Protein: CASSVGGSGGAQTQYF.

With regard to this clone: A read error may account for a junction end that differs from germline. V and J are TRBV7-7 and TRBJ2-4, with 7 bases that match TRBD1. Per germline, CDR1 SSHAT and CDR2 FNYEAQ (reference sequence). CDR3 size: 15 residues. The CDR3 is CASSLRRDSKNIQYF. CDR3 in DNA: TGTGCTAGCAGCTTACGACGGGACAGCAAAAACATTCAGTACTTC.

This clone was seen a handful of times. The V gene is TRBV15, the J gene TRBJ1-5, with D possibly TRBD1 on 6 matching bases. The CDR3 contains 16 residues. CDR1 LNHNV and CDR2 YYDKDF come from the germline V gene (reference sequence). The V end lost 5 bases, the J end lost 2 bases, and 16 bases lay between the germline ends. CDR3 residues: CATSPGAGDRNQPQHF. The CDR3 coding sequence is TGTGCCACCAGCCCTGGGGCAGGGGATCGCAATCAGCCCCAGCATTTT.

This clone was found a few times. The chain links TRBV4-3 to TRBJ2-7; a weak D match, TRBD2 (6 bases). Germline V gene sequence: CDR1 LGHNA, CDR2 YSLEER. The CDR3 sequence is 15 residues long. V was clipped by 0 bases and J by 3 bases, with 12 bases between them. Here the CDR3 reads CASSQEPTSFYEQYF. The CDR3 bases are TGCGCCAGCAGCCAAGAGCCTACTAGCTTCTACGAGCAGTACTTC.

The rearrangement joins TRBV7-2 to TRBJ2-7; weak D call: TRBD1 (6 bases). The CDR3 has 14 residues. Trimming pared 5 bases from V and 2 bases from J, leaving 13 bases between. Germline CDR1 reads SGHTA; CDR2 reads FQGNSA. CDR3 sequence (DNA): TGTGCCAGCAGCCCCAGGACAGAGACCTACGAGCAGTACTTC. Translated, it gives CASSPRTETYEQYF.

V gene TRBV29-1 combines with J gene TRBJ1-2; TRBD1 aligns across 9 bases. Germline CDR1 and CDR2: SQVTM and ANQGSEA. With 1 base clipped from V and 8 bases from J, the junction kept 2 bases outside the gene matches. This CDR3 contains 12 residues. The CDR3 is CSVEGTGEGYTF. CDR3 DNA sequence: TGCAGCGTTGAAGGGACAGGGGAGGGCTACACCTTC.

This clone was seen only a few times. This chain uses TRBV21-1 with TRBJ2-1; the D call of TRBD1 is as the table states it, not checked on the DNA. TRBV21-1 is given as a pseudogene. CDR3 length equals 16 residues. This CDR3 is CASSITGARSYNEQFF. In nucleotides, the CDR3 is TGTGCCAGCAGCATAACAGGGGCCCGCTCCTACAATGAGCAGTTCTTC.

The chain carries TRBV6-4 and TRBJ1-4; TRBD1 agrees at 7 bases. The germline V gene has CDR1 MRHNA and CDR2 SNTAGT. With 3 bases clipped from V and 0 bases from J, the junction kept 16 bases outside the gene matches. The CDR3 spans 20 residues. The DNA for the CDR3 is TGTGCCAGCAGTGATCCTGGGGACAGAAACCAACCTACAACTAATGAAAAACTGTTTTTT. Translation: CASSDPGDRNQPTTNEKLFF.

The rearrangement links TRBV4-3 to TRBJ2-6, with D possibly being TRBD1 (5 bases). V dropped 0 bases and J dropped 2 bases, with 14 bases sitting between them. The CDR3 spans 18 residues. The germline V gene has CDR1 LGHNA and CDR2 YSLEER. DNA for the CDR3: TGCGCCAGCAGCCAAGATCCCAGGGAAAAAACTGGGGCCAACGTCCTGACTTTC. Translating it yields CASSQDPREKTGANVLTF.

The chain links TRBV6-1 to TRBJ1-3; perhaps TRBD1 as D (5 bases). Trimming removed 6 bases at V and 4 bases at J, with 10 bases between. This CDR3 spans 13 amino acids. CDR1 is MNHNS and CDR2 is SASEGT in the germline V gene. DNA of the CDR3: TGTGCCAGCAGGGGGCAAGTCGGAAACACCATATATTTT. It encodes CASRGQVGNTIYF.

The chain combines TRBV6-6 with TRBJ2-5; a weak D match, TRBD2 (6 bases). CDR3 length: 14 residues. The V and J ends lost 7 bases and 5 bases respectively, with 17 bases between them. Germline V gene data show CDR1 as MNHNY and CDR2 as SVGAGI (reference sequence). CDR3 sequence: CASNGFRAGETQYF. CDR3 nucleotide sequence: TGTGCCAGCAATGGTTTTCGGGCGGGGGAGACCCAGTACTTC.

This rearrangement joins TRBV5-1 to TRBJ2-1; 7 bases line up with TRBD2. V trimming: 0 bases; J trimming: 2 bases; junction bases outside the gene matches: 2. CDR1 and CDR2 from the germline V gene are SGHRS and YFSETQ. The length of the CDR3 is 15 residues. The CDR3 nucleotides read TGCGCCAGCAGCTTGGGGGAGGGTCCCTACAATGAGCAGTTCTTC. Protein product: CASSLGEGPYNEQFF.